This is a list of T cell receptor beta chains from one sample in a study of cytomegalovirus exposure and HLA in healthy donors. The protocol was immunoSEQ multiplex PCR, while the TCRdb copy is restricted to in-frame clones and leaves out a portion. This repertoire shows around 110,000 clones, 88% found once; its top ten account for 1.8%. The sample was PBMCs. The receptors were sampled from a woman under 30 in good health and CMV-seropositive. Each CDR3 is given with its conserved first and last residue. A D gene is named only where the DNA matches it firmly. Not every row has a clone size; where given, it reads once, few, many or a size class.

clone size	V gene	D gene	J gene	CDR3 protein	CDR3 DNA
.	TRBV6-1	.	TRBJ2-1	CASRSDFINEQFF	TGTGCCAGCAGGTCGGACTTCATCAATGAGCAGTTCTTC
.	TRBV7-9	.	TRBJ1-2	CASSLGDYGYTF	TGTGCCAGCAGCCTCGGGGACTATGGCTACACCTTC
.	TRBV5-4	.	TRBJ2-3	CASSRGSTDTQYF	TGTGCCAGCAGCCGCGGAAGCACAGATACGCAGTATTTT
.	TRBV6-1	TRBD2	TRBJ2-5	CASSEALAGETQYF	TGTGCCAGCAGTGAAGCACTAGCGGGGGAGACCCAGTACTTC
.	TRBV28	.	TRBJ1-5	CASSPRTVVNQPQHF	TGTGCCAGCAGTCCCAGGACAGTAGTTAATCAGCCCCAGCATTTT
few	TRBV5-3	TRBD1	TRBJ2-5	CARSPRTGKETQYF	TGTGCCAGAAGCCCCAGGACAGGGAAAGAGACCCAGTACTTC
.	TRBV7-8	.	TRBJ2-3	CASSLASITDTQYF	TGTGCCAGCAGCTTAGCTTCAATCACAGATACGCAGTATTTT
.	TRBV27	.	TRBJ1-2	CASRPSGQPGKGYTF	TGTGCCAGCAGACCTTCCGGACAGCCGGGGAAAGGCTACACCTTC
.	TRBV28	TRBD1	TRBJ1-5	CASSLFGFQGGNQPQHF	TGTGCCAGCAGTTTATTCGGGTTCCAGGGGGGCAATCAGCCCCAGCATTTT
.	TRBV14	.	TRBJ2-2	CASSQTGRTGELFF	TGTGCCAGCAGCCAGACAGGCAGGACCGGGGAGCTGTTTTTT
.	TRBV7-8	TRBD1	TRBJ1-6	CASSTSGTGNSPLHF	TGTGCCAGCAGCACATCCGGGACAGGCAATTCACCCCTCCACTTT
few	TRBV6-5	TRBD2	TRBJ2-7	CASRRLASYEQYF	TGTGCCAGCAGACGACTAGCGAGCTACGAGCAGTACTTC
.	TRBV27	TRBD1	TRBJ1-5	CASSLQGAGQPQHF	TGTGCCAGCAGTTTGCAGGGGGCAGGCCAGCCCCAGCATTTT
.	TRBV6-1	.	TRBJ1-2	CASREAVDYNYGYTF	TGTGCCAGCCGAGAGGCGGTCGATTATAACTATGGCTACACCTTC
.	TRBV5-1	TRBD2	TRBJ2-3	CASSFTGGLSTDTQYF	TGCGCCAGCAGCTTTACCGGGGGGTTATCCACAGATACGCAGTATTTT
.	TRBV29-1	TRBD1	TRBJ2-7	CSAQQGANGVQYF	TGCAGCGCCCAACAGGGGGCAAATGGGGTGCAGTACTTC
.	TRBV10-2	.	TRBJ2-1	CASSGLVNEQFF	TGCGCCAGCAGTGGACTAGTAAATGAGCAGTTCTTC
.	TRBV28	TRBD1	TRBJ2-2	CASSPTGAKNTGELFF	TGTGCCAGCAGTCCCACAGGGGCAAAGAACACCGGGGAGCTGTTTTTT
.	TRBV6-5	.	TRBJ2-1	CASSYSPTSNEQFF	TGTGCCAGCAGTTACTCCCCTACGTCCAATGAGCAGTTCTTC
once	TRBV2	.	TRBJ1-4	CASSPVDPNEKLFF	TGTGCCAGCAGTCCGGTCGATCCTAATGAAAAACTGTTTTTT
.	TRBV7-9	.	TRBJ1-6	CASSLALLATLHF	TGTGCCAGCAGCTTAGCGCTTCTGGCAACCCTCCACTTT
.	TRBV6-1	TRBD2	TRBJ2-7	CASSEWRAGGAYEQYF	TGTGCCAGCAGTGAGTGGCGAGCGGGGGGCGCCTACGAGCAGTACTTC
.	TRBV18	TRBD1	TRBJ2-2	CASSPPQGKILNTGELFF	TGTGCCAGCTCACCACCACAGGGGAAAATTCTGAACACCGGGGAGCTGTTTTTT
.	TRBV4-1	TRBD1	TRBJ2-2	CASSQDEDRLTGELFF	TGCGCCAGCAGCCAAGATGAGGACAGGCTCACCGGGGAGCTGTTTTTT
.	TRBV25-1	TRBD1	TRBJ1-2	CASSELGTGTYGYTF	TGTGCCAGCAGTGAATTAGGGACAGGGACCTATGGCTACACCTTC
.	TRBV6-4	.	TRBJ2-2	CASSETGLDTGELFF	TGTGCCAGCAGTGAGACAGGACTAGACACCGGGGAGCTGTTTTTT
.	TRBV7-2	TRBD2	TRBJ2-3	CASSRSGTSTDTQYF	TGTGCCAGCAGCCGTAGCGGGACTAGCACAGATACGCAGTATTTT
.	TRBV4-1	TRBD1	TRBJ1-1	CASSHGQGGTEAFF	TGCGCCAGCAGCCACGGACAGGGAGGCACTGAAGCTTTCTTT
.	TRBV2	.	TRBJ1-1	CASSGLEWSTEAFF	TGTGCCAGCAGTGGGTTAGAATGGAGCACTGAAGCTTTCTTT